This TCR beta chain was captured in a study of blood T cell repertoires in COVID-19. Study-wide context: Both acute and convalescent COVID-19 samples were obtained from the United States, Italy and Spain.

Source study methods: Scientists estimated how many nucleated cells there were by amplifying reference gene primers. Clones were read by immunoSEQ multiplex PCR, and TCRdb kept only the in-frame ones, dropping some. V, J and clone size were drawn from that table, and D and trimming were deduced from the DNA. The sample carries 150,000 to 160,000 clones, approximately 78% recorded once. Source material: peripheral blood. The TCR sequence derives from a man aged 80 or over with acute or convalescent COVID-19.

DNA of the CDR3: TGTGCCAGCAGCCAAGATCCGGTTCCTGGAAACACCATATATTTT. This gives the protein CASSQDPVPGNTIYF. This chain connects TRBV11-3 to TRBJ1-3; D is unclear. Trimming shortened V by 5 bases and J by 2 bases, and 13 bases separated the two germline ends. Looked up from germline, CDR1 is SGHNT and CDR2 is YENEEA. The CDR3 sequence is 15 residues long.